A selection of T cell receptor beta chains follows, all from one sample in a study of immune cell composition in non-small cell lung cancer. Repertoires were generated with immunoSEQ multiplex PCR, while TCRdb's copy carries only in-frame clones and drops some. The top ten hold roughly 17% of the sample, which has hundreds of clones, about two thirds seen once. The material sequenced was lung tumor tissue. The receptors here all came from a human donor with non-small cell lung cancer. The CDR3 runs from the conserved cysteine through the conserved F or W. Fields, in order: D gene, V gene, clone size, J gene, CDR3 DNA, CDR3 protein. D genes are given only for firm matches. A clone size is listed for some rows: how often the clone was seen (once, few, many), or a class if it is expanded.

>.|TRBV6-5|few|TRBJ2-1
TGTGCCAGCAGTTTTTCCACAGGGAGCTCCTACAATGAGCAGTTCTTC
CASSFSTGSSYNEQFF
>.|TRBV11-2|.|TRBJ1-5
TGTGCCAGCAGCTTAGACAGTAGCAATCAGCCCCAGCATTTT
CASSLDSSNQPQHF
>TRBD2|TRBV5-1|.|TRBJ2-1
TGCGCCAGCAGCCCTAGCGGGAGCTCCTACAATGAGCAGTTCTTC
CASSPSGSSYNEQFF
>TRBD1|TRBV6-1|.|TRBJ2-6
TGTGCCAGCAGTGGACAGGGGCTGTATTCCTCTGGGGCCAACGTCCTGACTTTC
CASSGQGLYSSGANVLTF
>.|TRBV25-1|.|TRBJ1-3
TGTGCCAGCAGTGATTCTGTGAGGGAAGTTCCTGGAAACACCATATATTTT
CASSDSVREVPGNTIYF
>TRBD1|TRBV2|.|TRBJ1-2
TGTGCCAGCAGGAGGGGACAGGGGGGCTATGGCTACACCTTC
CASRRGQGGYGYTF
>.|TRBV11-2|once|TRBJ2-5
TGTGCCAGCAGCCGCTTAAGAGCAGGCGAGACCCAGTACTTC
CASSRLRAGETQYF
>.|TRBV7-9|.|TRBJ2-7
TGTGCCAGCAACGGCGGGGATTACGAGCAGTACTTC
CASNGGDYEQYF
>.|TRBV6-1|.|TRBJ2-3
TGTGCCAGCAGTGAAAGGGGGTCGGTGTCAGATACGCAGTATTTT
CASSERGSVSDTQYF
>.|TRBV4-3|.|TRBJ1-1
TGCGCCAGCAGCCAAGAGCGGGCGAACACTGAAGCTTTCTTT
CASSQERANTEAFF
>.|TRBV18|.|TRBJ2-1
TGTGCCAGCTCACCTAGGCAGGGGGGACGAATAGAGCAGTTCTTC
CASSPRQGGRIEQFF
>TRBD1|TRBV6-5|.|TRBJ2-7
TGTGCCAGCAGTCCCCAGGGGGTCCCGCTCGAGCAGTACTTC
CASSPQGVPLEQYF
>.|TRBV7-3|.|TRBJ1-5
TGTGCCAGCAGCTTCGGCGGAAATCAGCCCCAGCATTTT
CASSFGGNQPQHF
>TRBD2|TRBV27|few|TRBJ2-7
TGTGCCAGCAGACTCACCTTTGTTCTAGCGGGAGCGTCCGAGCAGTACTTC
CASRLTFVLAGASEQYF
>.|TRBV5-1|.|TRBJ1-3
TGCGCCAGCAGCTACCTATCAGGCCCTGGAAACACCATATATTTT
CASSYLSGPGNTIYF
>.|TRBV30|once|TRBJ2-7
TGTGCCTGGAGTCCCGACAGGACCCTGTACGAGCAGTACTTC
CAWSPDRTLYEQYF